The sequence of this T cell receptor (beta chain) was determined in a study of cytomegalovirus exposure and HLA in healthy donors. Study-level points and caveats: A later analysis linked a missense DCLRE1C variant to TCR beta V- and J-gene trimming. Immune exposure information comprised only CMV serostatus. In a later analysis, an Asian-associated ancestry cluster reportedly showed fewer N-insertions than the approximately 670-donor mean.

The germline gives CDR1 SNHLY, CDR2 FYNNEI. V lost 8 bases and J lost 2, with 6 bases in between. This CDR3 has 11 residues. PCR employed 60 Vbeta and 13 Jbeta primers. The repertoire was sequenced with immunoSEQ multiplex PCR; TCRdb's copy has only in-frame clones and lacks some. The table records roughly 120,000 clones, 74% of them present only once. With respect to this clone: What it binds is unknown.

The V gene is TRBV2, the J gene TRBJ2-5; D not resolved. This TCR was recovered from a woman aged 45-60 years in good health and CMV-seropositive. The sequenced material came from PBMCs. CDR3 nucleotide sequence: TGTGCCAGCGCGTTTCAAGAGACCCAGTACTTC. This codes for CASAFQETQYF.